This TCR beta chain was sequenced during a study of blood T cells in healthy people across ages. The study, taken as a whole, reports: Donor CMV status was unknown, possibly confounding expanded clonotype changes. Percentage of naive T cells showed a strong correlation with TCR beta diversity. The fall in TCR beta diversity per million T cells was roughly linear with age.

The study drew donors from healthy Caucasian individuals in Russia aged roughly 6 to 100. Germline loops: CDR1 SGHTA, CDR2 FQGNSA. The CDR3 consists of 16 residues. The junction had 5 bases not matched to a gene; V was cut back by 4 bases and J by 0 bases. The second PCR ran roughly 6 to 11 cycles with a sample-barcoded 5' primer and J-beta primers. TCRdb reanalysed the 5' RACE reads using MiXCR and keeps one entry per CDR3 protein. The sample holds approximately 690,000 distinct CDR3 sequences, 40% to 45% seen once. A note on this clonotype: Its specificity is not known.

Sequenced sample: blood. This chain uses TRBV7-2 with TRBJ2-1, with 8 nucleotides matching TRBD2. The TCR was taken from an older man in good health. CDR3: CASSYRSGSSYNEQFF. The CDR3 coding sequence is TGTGCCAGCAGCTACCGAAGCGGGAGCTCCTACAATGAGCAGTTCTTC.